This TCR beta chain is from a study of post-analysis software for immune sequencing data. Study-level results: Controls showed lower frequencies than patients for roughly 5 TRBV segments, and TRBV5-6, TRBV5-1 and TRBV20-1 were among these.

This clonotype was counted a few times. Its antigen is unknown. cDNA libraries of TCR beta carried unique molecular identifiers. TCRdb ran MiXCR on the PCR reads and lists one entry per CDR3 protein. The sample contains hundreds of thousands of distinct CDR3 sequences, 55% to 60% of which appear only once. Germline V lookup: CDR1 SGHRS, CDR2 YFSETQ. The length of the CDR3 is 14 residues. With V trimmed by 5 bases and J by 2 bases, 4 bases remained unmatched. The sample comprised blood. The receptor's source is a girl under 10 years old with multiple sclerosis. J is TRBJ2-1 and V is TRBV5-1, with 7 bases fitting TRBD1. Written as DNA, the CDR3 is TGCGCCAGCAGGGAGGACAGGCCCTACAATGAGCAGTTCTTC. Translated, it gives CASREDRPYNEQFF.